The following is a T cell receptor (beta chain) sequence with its context. Assay: immunoSEQ multiplex PCR; the TCRdb copy retains only in-frame clones and omits some. The data contain approximately 100,000 clones, over 70% of them seen just once; the ten biggest clones take up 5.5% to 8%. The CDR3 is 14 amino acids. Germline CDR1 is LNHDA and CDR2 is SQIVND (reference sequence). V was pared by 6 bases and J by 3 bases, with 14 bases between. This entry belongs to a study of blood T cell repertoires in COVID-19. Sequenced sample: peripheral blood. The chain joins TRBV19 to TRBJ1-2; maybe TRBD1 (5 bases). The clonotype was recovered from a woman between 45 and 60 years old with acute or convalescent COVID-19. CDR3 region: CASRIAGSHYGYTF. The DNA of the CDR3 is TGTGCCAGTAGAATCGCAGGGTCCCACTATGGCTACACCTTC.